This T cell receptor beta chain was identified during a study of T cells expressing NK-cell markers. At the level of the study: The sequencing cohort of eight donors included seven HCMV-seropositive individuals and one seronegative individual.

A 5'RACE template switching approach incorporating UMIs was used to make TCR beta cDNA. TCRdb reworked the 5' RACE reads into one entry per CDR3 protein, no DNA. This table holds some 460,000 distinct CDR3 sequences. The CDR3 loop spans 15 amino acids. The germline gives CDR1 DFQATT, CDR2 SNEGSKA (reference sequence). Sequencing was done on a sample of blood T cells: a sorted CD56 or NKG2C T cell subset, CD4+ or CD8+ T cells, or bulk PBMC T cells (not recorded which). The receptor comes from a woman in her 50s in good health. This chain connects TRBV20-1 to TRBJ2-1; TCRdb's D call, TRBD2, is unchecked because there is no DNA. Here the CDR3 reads CSARDDSGTYNEQFF.